Listed below are T cell receptor beta chains from one sample, sequenced in a study of post-analysis software for immune sequencing data. TCRdb processed the PCR reads anew with MiXCR; each CDR3 protein has one entry. The sample contains around 770,000 distinct CDR3 sequences, just over 45% of which appear only once. The sample consisted of blood. These receptors all stem from a girl under 18 with multiple sclerosis. Each CDR3 is given without its conserved first and last residue.

TRBV12-3/TRBV12-4 ASSLEDGFNYGYT
TRBV15 ATSRYVGSGYEQY
TRBV12-3/TRBV12-4 ASSGTAGETQY
TRBV10-3 AISAGTVTNYGYT
TRBV5-1 ASSSEDTQY
TRBV20-1 SAGTSGRIQF
TRBV20-1 SAGGTPPVYEQY
TRBV6-1 ASSGQGWDRGNQPQH
TRBV27 ASSLTGYSSYNEQF
TRBV6-6 ASSPGHSGANVLT
TRBV10-3 AISAGLGYSDTQY
TRBV20-1 SALLTYEQY
TRBV20-1 RRGRQPNTEAF
TRBV5-7 ASSLRERGSSYEQY
TRBV5-1 ASREGTASYEQY
TRBV7-9 ASSSLSGRVYNEQF
TRBV4-1 ASSPKAGGQLSTDTQY
TRBV7-9 ASSPARRAGRYYGYT
TRBV5-1 ASSLADSYSEQF
TRBV6-6 ASSPLGPNYEQY
TRBV12-3/TRBV12-4 ASSGVRGVVYGYT
TRBV28 ASSLPLTGGGDTQY
TRBV7-6 ASSPAGRCEQY
TRBV15 ATSRTGTEDNEQF
TRBV19 ASSIDVSSDEQF
TRBV20-1 SASRGLAPEQY
TRBV28 ASKSGRARDGQY
TRBV7-2 ASSDLPGQPYEQY
TRBV7-9 ASRAGTGGSYEQY
TRBV29-1 SVAGQAGGFADTQY
TRBV29-1 SVSDAGRGTQY
TRBV11-1 ASSLTWTSGRYEQY
TRBV4-1 ASSQVLLAERVDNEQF
TRBV30 AWSVGLGTLEEQF
TRBV10-2 ASSESAPNYGYT
TRBV6-4 ASSEERRGYNEQF
TRBV15 ATSREFNYNEQF
TRBV25-1 ASSELQGEDTQY
TRBV12-3/TRBV12-4 ASSPHRVSGANVLT
TRBV18 ASSPDLAGVGANVLT
TRBV24-1 ATSAFHHNEQF
TRBV20-1 SASLGRPGETQY
TRBV20-1 SASGLAGGYEQY
TRBV20-1 SATDGAWDSPAGEQF
TRBV20-1 SANSGRVYNEQF
TRBV28 ASSLHAGQSYEQY
TRBV4-3 ASSRTYSSYEQY
TRBV7-9 ASRGTVSYEQY
TRBV4-3 ASSQGVKSVYEQY
TRBV12-3/TRBV12-4 ASSSRTSGRPEQY
TRBV13 ASSLRILETQY
TRBV5-5 ASSFDSYGYT